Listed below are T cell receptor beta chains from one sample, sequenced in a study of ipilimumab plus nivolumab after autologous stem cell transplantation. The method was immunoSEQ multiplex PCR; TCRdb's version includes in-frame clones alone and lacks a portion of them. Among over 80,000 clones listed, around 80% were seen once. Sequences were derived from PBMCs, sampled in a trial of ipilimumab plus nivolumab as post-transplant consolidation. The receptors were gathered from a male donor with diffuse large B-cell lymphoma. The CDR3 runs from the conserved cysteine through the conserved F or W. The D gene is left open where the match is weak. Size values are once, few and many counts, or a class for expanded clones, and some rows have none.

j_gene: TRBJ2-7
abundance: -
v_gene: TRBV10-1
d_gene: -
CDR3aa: CASSEGDEQYF
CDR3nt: TGCGCCAGCAGTGAGGGAGACGAGCAGTACTTC

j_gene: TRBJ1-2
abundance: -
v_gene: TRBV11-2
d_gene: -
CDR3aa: CASSPPVAYGYTF
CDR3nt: TGTGCCAGCAGCCCCCCCGTGGCCTATGGCTACACCTTC

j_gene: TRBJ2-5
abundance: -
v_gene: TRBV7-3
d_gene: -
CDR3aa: CASSNQAKETQYF
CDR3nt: TGTGCCAGCAGCAATCAAGCTAAAGAGACCCAGTACTTC

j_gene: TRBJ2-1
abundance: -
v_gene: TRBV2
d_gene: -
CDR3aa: CASNGDLRNEQFF
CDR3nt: TGTGCCAGCAATGGGGATCTGAGGAATGAGCAGTTCTTC

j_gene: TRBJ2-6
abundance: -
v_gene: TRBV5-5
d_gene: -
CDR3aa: CASSSSSGANVLTF
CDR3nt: TGTGCCAGCAGCTCCAGCTCTGGGGCCAACGTCCTGACTTTC

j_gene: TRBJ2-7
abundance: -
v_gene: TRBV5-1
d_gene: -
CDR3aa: CASSLGRLATYGQYF
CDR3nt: TGCGCCAGCAGCTTGGGCAGATTAGCGACCTACGGGCAGTACTTC

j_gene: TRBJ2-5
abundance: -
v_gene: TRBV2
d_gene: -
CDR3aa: CASSDGGQVTETQYF
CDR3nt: TGTGCCAGCAGTGACGGGGGCCAAGTGACCGAGACCCAGTACTTC

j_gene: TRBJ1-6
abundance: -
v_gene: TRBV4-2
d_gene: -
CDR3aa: CASSQDGRNNSPLHF
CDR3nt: TGTGCCAGCAGCCAAGATGGACGGAATAATTCACCCCTCCACTTT

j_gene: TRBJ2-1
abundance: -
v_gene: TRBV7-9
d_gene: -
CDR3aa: CASSLVSGSANEQFF
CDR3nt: TGTGCCAGCAGCTTAGTTTCTGGGTCCGCCAATGAGCAGTTCTTC

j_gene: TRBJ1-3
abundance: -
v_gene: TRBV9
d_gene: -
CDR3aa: CASSVAGADTIYF
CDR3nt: TGTGCCAGCAGCGTAGCGGGGGCGGACACCATATATTTT

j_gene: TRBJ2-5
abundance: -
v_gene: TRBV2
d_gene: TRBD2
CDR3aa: CASRASGGETQYF
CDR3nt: TGTGCCAGCAGAGCTTCCGGGGGGGAGACCCAGTACTTC

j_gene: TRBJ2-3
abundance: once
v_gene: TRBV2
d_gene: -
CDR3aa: CASSASGMSPDTQYF
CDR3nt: TGTGCCAGCAGTGCTTCGGGGATGAGCCCAGATACGCAGTATTTT

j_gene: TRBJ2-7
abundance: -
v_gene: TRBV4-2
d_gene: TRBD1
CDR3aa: CASSQGRFGQGKNEQYF
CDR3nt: TGTGCCAGCAGCCAAGGTCGCTTTGGACAGGGGAAGAACGAGCAGTACTTC

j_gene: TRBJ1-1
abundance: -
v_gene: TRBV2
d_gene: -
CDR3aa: CASKGEYTEAFF
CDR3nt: TGTGCCAGCAAGGGGGAGTACACTGAAGCTTTCTTT

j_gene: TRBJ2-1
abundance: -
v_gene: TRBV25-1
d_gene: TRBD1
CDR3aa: CASMGQGYNEQFF
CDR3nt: TGTGCCAGCATGGGACAGGGGTACAATGAGCAGTTCTTC

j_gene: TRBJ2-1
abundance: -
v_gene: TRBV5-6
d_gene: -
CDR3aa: CASSLGPYQQFF
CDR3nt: TGTGCCAGCAGCCTGGGACCATATCAGCAGTTCTTC

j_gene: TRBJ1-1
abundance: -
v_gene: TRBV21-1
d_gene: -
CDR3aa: CARKFGGQLNTEAFF
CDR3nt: TGTGCCCGCAAGTTTGGGGGACAGCTTAACACTGAAGCTTTCTTT

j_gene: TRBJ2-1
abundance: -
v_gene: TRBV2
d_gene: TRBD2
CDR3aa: CASSELGGSSTGNEQFF
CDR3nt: TGTGCCAGCAGTGAGTTGGGAGGGTCGAGTACTGGGAATGAGCAGTTCTTC

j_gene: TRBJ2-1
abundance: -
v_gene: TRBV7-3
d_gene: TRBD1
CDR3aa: CASSPNQGADEQFF
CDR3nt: TGTGCCAGCAGCCCGAATCAGGGGGCGGATGAGCAGTTCTTC

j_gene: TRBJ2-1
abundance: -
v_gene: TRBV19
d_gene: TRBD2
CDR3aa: CASSMGRGGASYNEQFF
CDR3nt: TGTGCCAGTAGTATGGGGCGGGGGGGCGCGTCCTACAATGAGCAGTTCTTC

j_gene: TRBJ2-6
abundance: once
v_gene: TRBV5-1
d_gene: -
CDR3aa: CASSLEGRRSGANVLTF
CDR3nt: TGCGCCAGCAGCTTGGAGGGACGGCGCTCTGGGGCCAACGTCCTGACTTTC

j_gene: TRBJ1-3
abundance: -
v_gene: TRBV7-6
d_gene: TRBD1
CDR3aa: CASSLESQGASGNTIYF
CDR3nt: TGTGCCAGCAGCTTAGAGAGTCAGGGGGCGAGTGGAAACACCATATATTTT

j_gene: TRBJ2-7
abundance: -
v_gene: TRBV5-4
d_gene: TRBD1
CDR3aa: CASRLGQGPSYEQYF
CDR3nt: TGTGCCAGCAGATTGGGACAGGGTCCCTCCTACGAGCAGTACTTC

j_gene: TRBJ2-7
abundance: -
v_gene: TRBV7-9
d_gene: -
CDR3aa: CASSFYATYEQYF
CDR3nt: TGTGCCAGCAGCTTCTACGCCACCTACGAGCAGTACTTC

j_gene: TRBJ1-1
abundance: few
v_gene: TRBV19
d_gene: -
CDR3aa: CASSILIDTEAFF
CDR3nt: TGTGCCAGTAGTATCTTGATTGACACTGAAGCTTTCTTT

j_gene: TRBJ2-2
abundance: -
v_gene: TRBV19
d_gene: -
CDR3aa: CASSIQTNTGELFF
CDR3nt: TGTGCCAGTAGTATCCAGACGAACACCGGGGAGCTGTTTTTT

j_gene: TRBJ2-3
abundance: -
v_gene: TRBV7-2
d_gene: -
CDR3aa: CASSLNTSPTDTQYF
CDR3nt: TGTGCCAGCAGCTTAAATACTAGCCCCACAGATACGCAGTATTTT

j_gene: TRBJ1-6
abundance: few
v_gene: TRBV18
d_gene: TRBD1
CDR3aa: CASSPQGANNSPLHF
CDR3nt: TGTGCCAGCTCACCACAGGGGGCCAATAATTCACCCCTCCACTTT

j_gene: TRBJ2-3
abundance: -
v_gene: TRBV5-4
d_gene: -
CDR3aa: CASSSGVGPDTQYF
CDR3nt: TGTGCCAGCAGCTCGGGAGTCGGCCCAGATACGCAGTATTTT

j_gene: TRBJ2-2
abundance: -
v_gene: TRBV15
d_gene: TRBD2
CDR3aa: CATSRGPGTSGGSVTGELFF
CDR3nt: TGTGCCACCAGCAGAGGTCCCGGGACTAGCGGGGGAAGTGTAACCGGGGAGCTGTTTTTT

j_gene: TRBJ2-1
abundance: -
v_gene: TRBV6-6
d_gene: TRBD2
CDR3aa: CASSSLTSGYNEQFF
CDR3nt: TGTGCCAGCAGTTCGCTGACTAGCGGTTACAATGAGCAGTTCTTC